A single sample is the source of the 18 T cell receptor beta chains below, sequenced in a study of identical twins. Using its own MiXCR run on the 5' RACE reads, TCRdb lists one record per CDR3 protein. The table lists 500,000 or so distinct CDR3 sequences, approximately 22% of them singletons. These data were also reused for a study on T cells expressing NK-cell markers.

Sequenced: CD4+ T cells sorted from blood. These receptors all come from a woman between 18 and 30 years old in good health.

The V and J genes are TRBV20-1 and TRBJ2-1; TRBD1 might be the D (5 bases). Germline V gene sequence: CDR1 DFQATT, CDR2 SNEGSKA (reference sequence). The CDR3 covers 16 residues. Deletions cut 3 bases from V and 8 bases from J, with 23 bases between. CDR3 DNA sequence: TGCAGTGCTAGGAGGTCGGAGACAGTAAGGGGCCATGAGCAGTTCTTC. Amino acids: CSARRSETVRGHEQFF.

The chain uses TRBV11-3 and TRBJ2-1, with a tentative D call TRBD1 (6 bases). Germline assignment: CDR1 SGHNT and CDR2 YENEEA. The V end was cut by 4 bases, the J end by 3 bases, with 10 bases between. The CDR3 consists of 14 residues. The DNA for the CDR3 is TGTGCCAGCAGCTCGGGACAAATCTACAATGAGCAGTTCTTC. It is translated as CASSSGQIYNEQFF.

There are a few counts of this clonotype. The rearrangement uses TRBV5-1 and TRBJ2-3; 7 nucleotides agree with TRBD1. CDR3 size: 13 residues. CDR1 is SGHRS, CDR2 YFSETQ, per germline. The V segment lost 5 bases and the J segment 4 bases; nucleotides outside the gene matches: 4. Here the CDR3 reads CASSEGGPDTQYF. CDR3 sequence (DNA): TGCGCCAGCAGTGAAGGGGGCCCAGATACGCAGTATTTT.

This clonotype was counted between two and nine times. This chain links TRBV9 with TRBJ1-1; a possible D gene is TRBD1 (6 bases). V dropped 4 bases and J dropped 10 bases, with 20 bases sitting between them. Germline V lookup: CDR1 SGDLS, CDR2 YYNGEE. The CDR3 has 14 amino acids. The CDR3 sequence is CASSSSRDTRGAFF. CDR3 bases: TGTGCCAGCAGCTCCAGCCGGGACACAAGGGGAGCTTTCTTT.

A few counts support this clonotype. The V gene is TRBV9, the J gene TRBJ2-3; D not certain. There are 13 residues in the CDR3. V shed 4 bases and J shed 4 bases, with 10 bases lying between them. The germline V gene has CDR1 SGDLS and CDR2 YYNGEE. The CDR3 DNA follows: TGTGCCAGCAGCCCAAGAGCCCCAGATACGCAGTATTTT. This gives the protein CASSPRAPDTQYF.

V and J are TRBV12-3 or TRBV12-4 and TRBJ2-2, with 11 bases that match TRBD2. V lost 2 bases and J lost 5; bases outside the gene matches: 7. The CDR3 is made up of 17 amino acids. CDR3 in DNA: TGTGCCAGCAGTTTACAACTAGCGGGAGTTTGGACCGGGGAGCTGTTTTTT. Translating gives CASSLQLAGVWTGELFF.

This rearrangement joins TRBV20-1 to TRBJ2-1; 9 positions match TRBD1. The CDR3 length is 14 residues. V shed 5 bases, J shed 7 bases, and the junction held 9 bases outside the gene matches. CDR1 is DFQATT and CDR2 is SNEGSKA in the germline V gene (reference sequence). The CDR3 protein is CSAFLGQGYNEQFF. The CDR3, as DNA: TGCAGTGCTTTTTTGGGACAGGGCTATAATGAGCAGTTCTTC.

This clonotype turned up a few times. The chain employs TRBV5-5 and TRBJ1-6; tentative D call: TRBD1 (5 bases). The V end lost 4 bases, the J end lost 6 bases, and 17 bases lay between the germline ends. CDR1 and CDR2 (germline): SGHKS, YYEKEE (reference sequence). The CDR3 is 16 amino acids. CDR3 sequence reads: CASSATSGTGNSPLHF. CDR3 bases: TGTGCCAGCAGCGCGACCTCCGGGACGGGTAATTCACCCCTCCACTTT.

The chain uses TRBV5-5 and TRBJ2-1; D may match TRBD1 or TRBD2 (5 bases each). Germline V gives CDR1 SGHKS, CDR2 YYEKEE (reference sequence). Between the trimmed V and J ends, which lost 7 bases and 2 bases, there was a span of 10 bases. The CDR3 is made up of 13 amino acids. The CDR3 DNA follows: TGTGCCAGCGAGGGGCGAACCTACAATGAGCAGTTCTTC. Translation gives CASEGRTYNEQFF.

The chain joins TRBV27 to TRBJ1-2; no reliable D call. Per the germline V gene, CDR1 is MNHEY and CDR2 is SMNVEV (reference sequence). This CDR3 has 13 amino acids. V was shortened by 0 bases and J by 3 bases, with 5 bases between the two germline ends. The CDR3 bases are TGTGCCAGCAGTTTATCTCCCTACTATGGCTACACCTTC. Amino acids: CASSLSPYYGYTF.

This clonotype was detected ten times or more. This chain uses TRBV6-5 with TRBJ2-1, with a weak D call TRBD1 (6 bases). V was clipped by 0 bases and J by 5 bases, with 14 bases between them. Germline assignment: CDR1 MNHEY and CDR2 SVGAGI. The CDR3 extends over 16 amino acids. The CDR3: CASSYSPGTRNNEQFF. CDR3 nucleotides: TGTGCCAGCAGTTACTCACCGGGGACACGGAACAATGAGCAGTTCTTC.

This clonotype was detected a few times. The chain joins TRBV5-6 to TRBJ2-7; D perhaps matches TRBD1 (6 bases). This CDR3 has 14 amino acids. CDR1 and CDR2 from the germline V gene are SGHDT and YYEEEE. Trimming left V 4 bases short and J 0 bases short, with 11 bases between. The CDR3 sequence is CASSTLTGSYEQYF. CDR3 coding DNA: TGTGCCAGCAGCACCCTGACAGGCTCCTACGAGCAGTACTTC.

V usage is TRBV13 and J usage is TRBJ2-5; D not certain. Trimming took 2 bases from V and 1 from J, leaving 8 bases between them. CDR1 and CDR2 (germline): PRHDT, FYEKMQ (reference sequence). The CDR3 contains 14 residues. The CDR3 protein is CASSLRPTQETQYF. For the CDR3, the DNA is TGTGCCAGCAGCTTACGGCCAACCCAAGAGACCCAGTACTTC.

The CDR3 sequence is CSARGGRTGGYEQYF. In DNA, the CDR3 is TGCAGTGCTAGAGGGGGAAGGACAGGGGGCTACGAGCAGTACTTC. The chain employs TRBV20-1 and TRBJ2-7, with 10 nucleotides matching TRBD1. This CDR3 has 15 amino acids. V was pared by 1 base and J by 3 bases, with 6 bases of the junction left unmatched. The germline V gene encodes CDR1 DFQATT and CDR2 SNEGSKA (reference sequence).

This clonotype has only a few counts. The V and J genes are TRBV11-2 and TRBJ2-1; TRBD1 agrees at 10 bases. In germline, CDR1 is SGHAT, CDR2 FQNNGV. Trimming took 2 bases from V and 4 from J; bases not matched to a gene: 11. The CDR3 is 18 residues long. This chain's CDR3 is CASSLFPLDRGWYNEQFF. CDR3 DNA sequence: TGTGCCAGCAGCTTATTTCCCCTGGACAGGGGGTGGTACAATGAGCAGTTCTTC.

There are a few counts of this clonotype. The gene calls are TRBV12-3 or TRBV12-4 and TRBJ1-1; TRBD1 matches at 10 bases. Germline trimming cut 6 bases from V and 4 bases from J; bases unmatched to any gene: 8. The CDR3 runs 15 residues. In nucleotides, the CDR3 is TGTGCCAGCAGACACCGGACAGGGGGAGGCACTGAAGCTTTCTTT. This sequence encodes CASRHRTGGGTEAFF.

The chain couples TRBV20-1 to TRBJ1-5; 10 nucleotides agree with TRBD1. The CDR3 is 19 amino acids. The V gene end was trimmed by 0 bases and the J gene end by 0 bases; junction bases not matched to a gene: 11. CDR1 is DFQATT, CDR2 SNEGSKA, per germline (reference sequence). This CDR3 is CSARDPMTGGLYSNQPQHF. The CDR3 DNA is TGCAGTGCTAGAGATCCAATGACAGGGGGCCTTTATAGCAATCAGCCCCAGCATTTT.

This clonotype was picked up a small number of times. The chain combines TRBV6-5 with TRBJ1-6; D unresolved. V shed 0 bases and J shed 6 bases, with 9 bases lying between them. Germline-derived CDR1 and CDR2 are MNHEY and SVGAGI. The CDR3 consists of 15 residues. CDR3 nucleotides: TGTGCCAGCAGTTACTCGAGGGCAGTTAATTCACCCCTCCACTTT. Translating gives CASSYSRAVNSPLHF.